This is a list of T cell receptor beta chains from one sample in a study of T cell changes during pregnancy in multiple sclerosis. Sequenced by immunoSEQ multiplex PCR; TCRdb stores in-frame clones only, minus some. The data contain around 50,000 clones, 95% of them singletons. This specimen consisted of CD8+ T cells from peripheral blood mononuclear cells, obtained in the first trimester of pregnancy. All receptors derive from a female donor with multiple sclerosis, enrolled in a pregnancy study. CDR3s include the opening cysteine and the closing phenylalanine or tryptophan. The D gene is left open where the match is weak. Not every row has a clone size; where given, it reads once, few, many or a size class.

V gene,D gene,clone size,J gene,CDR3 DNA,CDR3 protein
TRBV15,TRBD1,.,TRBJ2-7,TGTGCCACCAGCAGAGCGGACAGGGGCTCCTACGAGCAGTACTTC,CATSRADRGSYEQYF
TRBV5-1,TRBD1,.,TRBJ2-7,TGCGCCAGCAGCTTGCCCGGGACAGGGGGGTACGAGCAGTACTTC,CASSLPGTGGYEQYF
TRBV19,TRBD2,once,TRBJ2-3,TGTGCCAGTAGTATAGATCCAGCGGGAGCCCATCTTAGCACAGATACGCAGTATTTT,CASSIDPAGAHLSTDTQYF
TRBV4-2,TRBD1,.,TRBJ1-3,TGTGCCAGCAGCCAGGGGACAGGGGACTCTGGAAACACCATATATTTT,CASSQGTGDSGNTIYF
TRBV7-9,TRBD2,.,TRBJ2-5,TGTGCCAGCAGCTCTACTCTAGCGGGAGCCCCCCAAGAGACCCAGTACTTC,CASSSTLAGAPQETQYF
TRBV7-9,TRBD2,.,TRBJ2-5,TGTGCCAGCAGTTCCCAAGTTGGGAGGGGTGCGACCCAGTACTTC,CASSSQVGRGATQYF
TRBV10-1,.,.,TRBJ2-5,TGCGCCAGCAGTGAGTCGATTAACCGGGGGAGAAGAGGTTACCAAGAGACCCAGTACTTC,CASSESINRGRRGYQETQYF
TRBV6-6,TRBD1,.,TRBJ1-1,TGTGCCAGCAGTTACACAGGGGGCCGGACTGAAGCTTTCTTT,CASSYTGGRTEAFF
TRBV6-6,.,.,TRBJ2-1,TGTGCCAGCAGTTACTACAGGGTAGGTTATGGCTATGAGCAGTTCTTC,CASSYYRVGYGYEQFF
TRBV19,TRBD1,.,TRBJ2-7,TGTGCCAGTAGTTTGACAGGGGCCTACTCCTACGAGCAGTACTTC,CASSLTGAYSYEQYF
TRBV6-1,TRBD1,.,TRBJ1-4,TGTGCCAGCAAGGGGGGACAGGTGAATGAAAAACTGTTTTTT,CASKGGQVNEKLFF
TRBV7-9,TRBD2,.,TRBJ2-1,TGTGCCAGCAGCGATCCGGGACTAGCGGGAGAAGTGCGGAATGAGCAGTTCTTC,CASSDPGLAGEVRNEQFF
TRBV5-1,.,.,TRBJ2-5,TGCGCCAGCAGCCCGTCCGGGGAGACCCAGTACTTC,CASSPSGETQYF
TRBV7-2,.,.,TRBJ2-7,TGTGCCAGCAGCTTATCGGGCTACGAGCAGTACTTC,CASSLSGYEQYF
TRBV15,.,.,TRBJ1-3,TGTGCCACCAGCGGTACGGGGGGCTCTGGAAACACCATATATTTT,CATSGTGGSGNTIYF